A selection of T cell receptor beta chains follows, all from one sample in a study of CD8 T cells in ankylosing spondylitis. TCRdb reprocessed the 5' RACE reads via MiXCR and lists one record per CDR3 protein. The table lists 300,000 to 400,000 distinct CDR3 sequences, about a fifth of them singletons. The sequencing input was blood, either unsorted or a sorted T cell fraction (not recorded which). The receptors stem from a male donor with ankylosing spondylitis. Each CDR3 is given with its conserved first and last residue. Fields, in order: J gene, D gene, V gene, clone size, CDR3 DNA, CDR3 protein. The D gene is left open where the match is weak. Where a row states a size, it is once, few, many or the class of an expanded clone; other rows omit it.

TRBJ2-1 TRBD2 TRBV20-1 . TGCAGTGCTGAGACTAGCGGCAACAATGAGCAGTTCTTC CSAETSGNNEQFF
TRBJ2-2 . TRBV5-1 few TGCGCCAGCAGCTGGGGACTTATGAACACCGGGGAGCTGTTTTTT CASSWGLMNTGELFF
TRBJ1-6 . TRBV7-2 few TGTGCCAGCAGCTTAGCTGCCGGGAATTCACCCCTCCACTTT CASSLAAGNSPLHF
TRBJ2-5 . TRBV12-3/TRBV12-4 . TGTGCCAGCAGTTCGTCGCTAGGGACCCAGTACTTC CASSSSLGTQYF
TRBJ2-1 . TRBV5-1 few TGCGCCAGCAGCTTCACCGGGACGCTTTACAATGAGCAGTTCTTC CASSFTGTLYNEQFF
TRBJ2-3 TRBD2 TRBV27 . TGTGCCACCCTTGGACTAGCTACAGATACGCAGTATTTT CATLGLATDTQYF
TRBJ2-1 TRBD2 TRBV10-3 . TGTGCCATCGGGCGGGAGGAGGTCAATGAGCAGTTCTTC CAIGREEVNEQFF
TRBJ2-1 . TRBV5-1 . TGCGCCAGCAGCATGACCACGGGAACCTACAATGAGCAGTTCTTC CASSMTTGTYNEQFF
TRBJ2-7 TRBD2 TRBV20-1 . TGCAGTGCTCTAGCGGGAGGGAACTCCTACGAGCAGTACTTC CSALAGGNSYEQYF
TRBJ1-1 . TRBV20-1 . TGCAGTGCCAGTCGAACAGTCCCTGAAGCTTTCTTT CSASRTVPEAFF
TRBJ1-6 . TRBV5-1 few TGCGCCAGCAGCTCCGGACAGAGGGATTCACCCCTCCACTTT CASSSGQRDSPLHF
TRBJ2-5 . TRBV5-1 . TGCGCCAGCAGCTGGGGGGTGGCCCAAGAGACCCAGTACTTC CASSWGVAQETQYF
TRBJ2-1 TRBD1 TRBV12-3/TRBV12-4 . TGTGCCAGCAGACCATCAAGCACAGGGGGGAATGAGCAGTTCTTC CASRPSSTGGNEQFF
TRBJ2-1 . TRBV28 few TGTGCCAGCAGTGCCTACACGAGCTCCTACAATGAGCAGTTCTTC CASSAYTSSYNEQFF
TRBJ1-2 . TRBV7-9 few TGTGCCAGCAGCCCAAGACAGCAGGGGATTAACTATGGCTACACCTTC CASSPRQQGINYGYTF
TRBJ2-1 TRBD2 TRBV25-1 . TGTGCCAGTAAGCCAGCGGGGCCCTACAATGAGCAGTTCTTC CASKPAGPYNEQFF
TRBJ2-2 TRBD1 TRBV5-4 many TGTGCCAGCAGCCGAGGGGACAGCACCGGGGAGCTGTTTTTT CASSRGDSTGELFF
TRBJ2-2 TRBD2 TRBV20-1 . TGCAGTGCTGGTCGGGGGGGAGAAACCGGGGAGCTGTTTTTT CSAGRGGETGELFF
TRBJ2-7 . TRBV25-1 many TGTGCCAGCTCTCTTACCCCGGCGGACGTCTACGAGCAGTACTTC CASSLTPADVYEQYF
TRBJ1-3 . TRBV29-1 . TGCAGCGCCCTCACGTTTATTGGAAACACCATATATTTT CSALTFIGNTIYF
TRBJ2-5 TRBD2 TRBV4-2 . TGTGCCAGCAGCCCGCGGGGGGAAGAGACCCAGTACTTC CASSPRGEETQYF
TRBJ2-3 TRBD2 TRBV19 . TGTGCCAGTACCCGAAGTCCGGGACTAGCGGGTCTTAGCACAGATACGCAGTATTTT CASTRSPGLAGLSTDTQYF
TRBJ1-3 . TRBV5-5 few TGTGCCAGCAGCGCTCTCTTGGTCGGAAACACCATATATTTT CASSALLVGNTIYF
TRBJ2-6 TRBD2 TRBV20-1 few TGCAGTGCTGCCCTTAGCGGGAGCCGCTCTGGGGCCAACGTCCTGACTTTC CSAALSGSRSGANVLTF
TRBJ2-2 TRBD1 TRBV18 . TGTGCCAGCTCACCCCGACCGGGACAGGGCGAGATCGGGGAGCTGTTTTTT CASSPRPGQGEIGELFF
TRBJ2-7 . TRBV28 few TGTGCCAGCAGTCCCTATACAGGGCCCACCTACGAGCAGTACTTC CASSPYTGPTYEQYF
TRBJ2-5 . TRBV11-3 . TGTGCCAGCAGCCCCGCACGGGGTCGGGGGGAGACCCAGTACTTC CASSPARGRGETQYF
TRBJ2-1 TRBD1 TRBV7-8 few TGTGCCAGCAGATCCGCGAGGTGGCTTGGGACAGGGAAACCCTACAATGAGCAGTTCTTC CASRSARWLGTGKPYNEQFF
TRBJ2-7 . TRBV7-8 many TGTGCCAGCAGCGTCTCCTACGAGCAGTACTTC CASSVSYEQYF
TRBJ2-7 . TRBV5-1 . TGCGCCAGCGGAGTGGGGGCAGGGTACGAGCAGTACTTC CASGVGAGYEQYF
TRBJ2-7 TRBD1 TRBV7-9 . TGTGCCAGCAGCTTAGCCGCCGGACAGGTTCCCTACGAGCAGTACTTC CASSLAAGQVPYEQYF
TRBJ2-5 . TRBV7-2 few TGTGCCAGCAGCTTGGTGTTAACAGGGGAGACCCAGTACTTC CASSLVLTGETQYF
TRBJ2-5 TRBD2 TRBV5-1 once TGCGCCAGCAGCTTGGATAGCGGGAGGAGGGAGACCCAGTACTTC CASSLDSGRRETQYF
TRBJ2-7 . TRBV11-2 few TGTGCCAGCAGCTTAGTTTTAGGGAGCTACGAGCAGTACTTC CASSLVLGSYEQYF
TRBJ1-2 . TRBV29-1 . TGCAGCGGAGGGGACCAAGGTTCGGGCTACACCTTC CSGGDQGSGYTF
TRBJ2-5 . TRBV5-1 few TGCGCCAGCAGCCTTGGATGGGACGGACAAGAGACCCAGTACTTC CASSLGWDGQETQYF
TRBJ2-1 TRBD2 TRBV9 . TGTGCCAGCAGCGTATACACTAGCGGCGAGGCCCACAATGAGCAGTTCTTC CASSVYTSGEAHNEQFF